The entry below gives a single T cell receptor beta chain sequence along with its context. The sample originates from a study of blood T cell repertoires in COVID-19. Study details: Samples representing acute and convalescent COVID-19 were sourced from the United States, Italy and Spain. PBMCs, B-cell-depleted T cells, or T cells were the source of the cDNA or gDNA that made up the material.

Authors' analysis steps: Amplification of reference gene primers was used by the study to estimate nucleated cell counts. Sequencing used immunoSEQ multiplex PCR; TCRdb keeps in-frame clones, though not all of them. V, J and clone size are those of that table, while D and trimming were read from the DNA. Found here are about 50,000 clones, about 90% of them singletons; the top ten hold around 18%. V was clipped by 5 bases and J by 4 bases; unmatched bases: 3. Germline V CDR1 and CDR2: SGHTA, FQGTGA. The CDR3 length is 13 residues. J is TRBJ1-1 and V is TRBV7-3; 8 positions match TRBD1. The source material was peripheral blood. This TCR was recovered from a human donor in a cohort sampled during active COVID-19. In DNA form, the CDR3 reads TGTGCCAGCAGCGCAGACAGGGGCACTGAAGCTTTCTTT. The encoded protein is CASSADRGTEAFF.